One sample yielded the 4 T cell receptor beta chains listed below, sequenced in a study of blood T cell repertoires in COVID-19. Here immunoSEQ multiplex PCR was the method, and the copy in TCRdb shows in-frame clones only, minus some. The data show 290,000 or so clones, approximately 90% seen once. Sequenced material: peripheral blood. The receptors derive from a man between 18 and 35 years old with active or convalescent COVID-19.

The J gene is TRBJ2-1, the V gene TRBV24-1; 7 nucleotides agree with TRBD2. This CDR3 contains 14 residues. J was trimmed by 0 bases and V by 8 bases; bases with no gene match: 3. CDR1 KGHDR and CDR2 SFDVKD come from the germline V gene. The CDR3 sequence is CATTGGSSYNEQFF. CDR3 sequence (DNA): TGTGCCACCACCGGCGGGAGCTCCTACAATGAGCAGTTCTTC.

The chain uses TRBV9 and TRBJ1-2; D ambiguous. The germline gives CDR1 SGDLS, CDR2 YYNGEE. Trimming shortened V by 3 bases and J by 8 bases, and 14 bases separated the two germline ends. The CDR3 is 13 residues long. The CDR3 reads CASSGPEAEGYTF. In DNA, the CDR3 is TGTGCCAGCAGCGGCCCAGAGGCAGAAGGCTACACCTTC.

This clone has only one observation. V and J are TRBV18 and TRBJ2-1; D unresolved. V shed 4 bases and J shed 0 bases, with 19 bases lying between them. The CDR3 is 18 amino acids. Per the germline V gene, CDR1 is KGHSH and CDR2 is LQKENI. CDR3 region: CASSLLLPDFSSYNEQFF. The CDR3 bases are TGTGCCAGCTCACTTCTCCTCCCAGACTTCAGCTCCTACAATGAGCAGTTCTTC.

DNA of the CDR3: TGTGCCAGCAGTTACTCGCAGGGGGACGGCGATTACGAGCAGTACTTC. It yields the protein CASSYSQGDGDYEQYF. The rearrangement links TRBV6-2 or TRBV6-3 to TRBJ2-7; 7 nucleotides line up with TRBD1. CDR3 length: 16 residues. With 0 bases clipped from V and 4 bases from J, the junction kept 9 bases outside the gene matches. Germline CDR1 MNHEY, CDR2 SVGEGT.